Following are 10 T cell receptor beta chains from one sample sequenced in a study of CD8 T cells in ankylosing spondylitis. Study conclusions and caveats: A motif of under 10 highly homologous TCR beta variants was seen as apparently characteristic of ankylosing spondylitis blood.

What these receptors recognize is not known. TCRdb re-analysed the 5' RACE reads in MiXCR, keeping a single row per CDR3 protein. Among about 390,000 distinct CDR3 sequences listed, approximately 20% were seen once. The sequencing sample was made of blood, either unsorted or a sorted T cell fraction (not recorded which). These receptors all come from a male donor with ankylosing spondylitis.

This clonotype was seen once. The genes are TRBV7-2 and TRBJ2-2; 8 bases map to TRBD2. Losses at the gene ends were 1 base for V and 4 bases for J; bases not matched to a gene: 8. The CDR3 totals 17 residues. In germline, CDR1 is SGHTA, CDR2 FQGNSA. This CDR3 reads CASSLGPAGAGTGELFF. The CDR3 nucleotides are TGTGCCAGCAGCTTAGGGCCAGCGGGAGCGGGCACCGGGGAGCTGTTTTTT.

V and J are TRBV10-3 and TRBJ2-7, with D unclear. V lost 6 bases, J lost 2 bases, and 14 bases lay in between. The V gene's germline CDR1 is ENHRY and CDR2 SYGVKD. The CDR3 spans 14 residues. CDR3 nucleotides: TGTGCCATCAGCAAGGGCTCTGACCCCTACGAGCAGTACTTC. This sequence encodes CAISKGSDPYEQYF.

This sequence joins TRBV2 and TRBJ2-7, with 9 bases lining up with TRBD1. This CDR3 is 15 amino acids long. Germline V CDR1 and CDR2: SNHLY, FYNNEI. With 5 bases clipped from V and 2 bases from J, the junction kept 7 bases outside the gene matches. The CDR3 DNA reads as TGTGCCAGCAGTCAGAGACAGGGGGGCCCCTACGAGCAGTACTTC. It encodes CASSQRQGGPYEQYF.

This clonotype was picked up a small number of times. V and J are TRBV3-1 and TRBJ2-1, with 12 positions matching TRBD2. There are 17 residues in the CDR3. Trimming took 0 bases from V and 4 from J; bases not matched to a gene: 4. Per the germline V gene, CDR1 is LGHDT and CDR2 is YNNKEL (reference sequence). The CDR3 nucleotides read TGTGCCAGCAGCCAAGAGGGACTAGCGGGCAGATACAATGAGCAGTTCTTC. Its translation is CASSQEGLAGRYNEQFF.

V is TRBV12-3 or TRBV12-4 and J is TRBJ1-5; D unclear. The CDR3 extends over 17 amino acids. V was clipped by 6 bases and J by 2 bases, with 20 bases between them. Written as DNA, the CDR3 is TGTGCCAGCAGCCCGCCGGTGGGCTCTGGGGGCAATCAGCCCCAGCATTTT. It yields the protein CASSPPVGSGGNQPQHF.

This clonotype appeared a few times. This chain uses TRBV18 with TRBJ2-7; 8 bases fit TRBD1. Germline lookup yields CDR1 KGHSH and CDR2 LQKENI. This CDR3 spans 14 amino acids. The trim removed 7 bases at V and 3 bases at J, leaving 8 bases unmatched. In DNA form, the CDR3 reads TGTGCCAGCTGTGGTTCGGGACAGGTCTACGAGCAGTACTTC. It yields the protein CASCGSGQVYEQYF. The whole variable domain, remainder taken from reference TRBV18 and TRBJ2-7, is NAGVMQNPRHLVRRRGQEARLRCSPMKGHSHVYWYRQLPEEGLKFMVYLQKENIIDESGMPKERFSAEFPKEGPSILRIQQVVRGDSAAYFCASCGSGQVYEQYFGPGTRLTVT.

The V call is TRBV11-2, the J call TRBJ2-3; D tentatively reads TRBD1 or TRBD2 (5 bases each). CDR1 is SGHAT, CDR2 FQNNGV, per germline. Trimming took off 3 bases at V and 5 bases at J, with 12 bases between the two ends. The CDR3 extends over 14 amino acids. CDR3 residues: CASSLFQGEDTQYF. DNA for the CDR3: TGTGCCAGCAGCTTGTTCCAGGGAGAAGATACGCAGTATTTT.

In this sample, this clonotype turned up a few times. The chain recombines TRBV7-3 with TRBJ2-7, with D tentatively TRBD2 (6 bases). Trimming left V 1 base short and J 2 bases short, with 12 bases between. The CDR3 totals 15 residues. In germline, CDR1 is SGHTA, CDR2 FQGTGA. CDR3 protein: CASSLNPGEAYEQYF. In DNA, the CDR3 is TGTGCCAGCAGCTTAAACCCGGGGGAGGCCTACGAGCAGTACTTC.

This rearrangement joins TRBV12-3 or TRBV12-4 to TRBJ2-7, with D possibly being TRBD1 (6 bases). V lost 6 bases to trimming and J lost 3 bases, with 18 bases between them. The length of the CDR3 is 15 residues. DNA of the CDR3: TGTGCCAGCAGCCTGGTACGGGACATACACTACGAGCAGTACTTC. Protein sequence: CASSLVRDIHYEQYF.

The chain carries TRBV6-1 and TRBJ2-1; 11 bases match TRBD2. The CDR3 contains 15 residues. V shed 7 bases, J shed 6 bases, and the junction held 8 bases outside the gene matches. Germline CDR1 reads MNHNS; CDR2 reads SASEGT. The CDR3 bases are TGTGCCAGCACCCAGACTAGCGGGATTTTCAATGAGCAGTTCTTC. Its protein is CASTQTSGIFNEQFF.